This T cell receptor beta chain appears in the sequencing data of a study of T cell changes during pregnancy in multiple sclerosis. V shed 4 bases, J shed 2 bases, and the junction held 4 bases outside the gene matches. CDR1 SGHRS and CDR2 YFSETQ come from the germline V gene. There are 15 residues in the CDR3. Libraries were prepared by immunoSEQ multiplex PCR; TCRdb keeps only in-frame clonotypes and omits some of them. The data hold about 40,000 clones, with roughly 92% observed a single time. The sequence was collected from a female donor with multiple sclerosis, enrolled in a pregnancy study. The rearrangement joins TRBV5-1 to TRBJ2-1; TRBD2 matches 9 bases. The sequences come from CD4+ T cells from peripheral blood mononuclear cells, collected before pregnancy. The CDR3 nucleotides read TGCGCCAGCAGCCCGGGACTAGCAGCCTACAATGAGCAGTTCTTC. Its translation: CASSPGLAAYNEQFF.